This T cell receptor (beta chain) originates from a study of shared clonotypes between healthy human individuals. This clone was counted only a few times. Each unsorted sample relied on 90 million or so PBMCs as its source of genomic DNA. Trimming took off 1 base at V and 8 bases at J, with 18 bases between the two ends. The CDR3 consists of 15 residues. Germline CDR1 is LGHNA and CDR2 is YNFKEQ. Clones were read by immunoSEQ multiplex PCR, and TCRdb kept only the in-frame ones, dropping some. The table includes fewer than 550,000 clones, about 75% detected once. The chain is built from TRBV4-2 and TRBJ2-7; D is ambiguous. Material for sequencing was PBMCs. The TCR was taken from a woman aged 40 to 50 in good health. Some clones in this sample may be carry-over from other donors' samples. The CDR3 DNA is TGTGCCAGCAGCCAAGTTAGGATCCCAGGAATGCAGCAGTACTTC. Translating gives CASSQVRIPGMQQYF.